These 13 T cell receptor beta chains share one sample of origin, sequenced in a study of T-cell memory formation after mild COVID-19. MiXCR, run by TCRdb on the 5' RACE reads, gives a single entry per CDR3 protein. The repertoire holds fewer than 600,000 distinct CDR3 sequences, with about 20% as singletons. Sequenced: PBMCs or a T cell subset sorted from them (not recorded which). The receptors come from an adult woman who had mild COVID-19 (a few samples of this study predate the infection). Cell type and time point are not known.

The rearrangement links TRBV6-2 or TRBV6-3 to TRBJ1-4, with TRBD1 identical over 8 bases. The CDR3 extends over 15 amino acids. Losses at the gene ends were 2 bases for V and 8 bases for J; bases not matched to a gene: 7. CDR1 MNHEY and CDR2 SVGEGT come from the germline V gene. The DNA for the CDR3 is TGTGCCAGCAGTTACGTGAAGACAGGGGTGGAAAAACTGTTTTTT. Its protein is CASSYVKTGVEKLFF.

The chain employs TRBV20-1 and TRBJ1-5; weak D call: TRBD1 (5 bases). Trimming left V 2 bases short and J 7 bases short, with 12 bases between. CDR1 and CDR2 from the germline V gene are DFQATT and SNEGSKA (reference sequence). This CDR3 spans 13 amino acids. CDR3 protein: CSARQGGGQPQHF. The CDR3 coding sequence is TGCAGTGCTAGACAGGGAGGTGGCCAGCCCCAGCATTTT.

The DNA for the CDR3 is TGTGCCAGCAGTGGCTTCCGACAGGGTTCAAACTCCTACGAGCAGTACTTC. This encodes CASSGFRQGSNSYEQYF. The chain joins TRBV6-1 to TRBJ2-7; 7 positions match TRBD1. Germline lookup yields CDR1 MNHNS and CDR2 SASEGT. The CDR3 is 17 residues long. The V segment lost 4 bases and the J segment 0 bases; nucleotides outside the gene matches: 12.

The V and J genes are TRBV5-5 and TRBJ2-1; D remains unclear. The CDR3 contains 13 residues. V was shortened by 1 base and J by 9 bases, with 11 bases between the two germline ends. Germline V gene sequence: CDR1 SGHKS, CDR2 YYEKEE (reference sequence). The CDR3 spells CASSLSQATEQFF. In DNA form, the CDR3 reads TGTGCCAGCAGCTTGAGCCAAGCCACTGAGCAGTTCTTC.

This clonotype has more than one count but fewer than ten. The chain has TRBV11-2 and TRBJ2-7; D is perhaps TRBD1 or TRBD2 (5 bases each). The germline CDR1 and CDR2 sequences are SGHAT and FQNNGV. V was shortened by 7 bases and J by 7 bases, with 14 bases between the two germline ends. CDR3 length: 12 residues. CDR3 nucleotides: TGTGCCAGCACTAAACCCAGGGAGGAGCAGTACTTC. This encodes CASTKPREEQYF.

The chain is built from TRBV12-3 or TRBV12-4 and TRBJ2-2; 7 bases align to TRBD1. Trimming at V came to 6 bases and at J to 6 bases, leaving 7 bases not matched to a gene. The CDR3 extends over 14 amino acids. CDR3 amino acids: CASRDHRGSGELFF. CDR3 bases: TGTGCCAGCAGAGACCACAGGGGATCCGGGGAGCTGTTTTTT.

The V gene is TRBV19, the J gene TRBJ1-1; TRBD1 agrees at 7 bases. V gave up 5 bases and J gave up 1 base; unmatched junction bases: 10. Looked up from germline, CDR1 is LNHDA and CDR2 is SQIVND (reference sequence). The CDR3 extends over 16 amino acids. The CDR3 here is CASSPRDREGNTEAFF. For the CDR3, the DNA is TGTGCCAGTAGTCCACGCGACAGGGAAGGGAACACTGAAGCTTTCTTT.

The CDR3 sequence: CAWSLTPSTDTQYF. The CDR3 nucleotides read TGCGCGTGGTCACTGACGCCCAGCACAGATACGCAGTATTTT. The chain uses TRBV20-1 and TRBJ2-3; unclear D gene. This CDR3 is 14 amino acids long. Germline CDR1 reads DFQATT; CDR2 reads SNEGSKA (reference sequence).

This clonotype was detected a few times. Written as DNA, the CDR3 is TGTGCCAGCAGCTTGGGGAGGGTCGGTCAGCCCCAGCATTTT. Its protein is CASSLGRVGQPQHF. The rearrangement uses TRBV5-4 and TRBJ1-5; D remains unclear. Germline V gene sequence: CDR1 SGHNT, CDR2 YYREEE (reference sequence). This CDR3 has 14 amino acids. Trimming stripped 0 bases from V and 6 bases from J, with 10 bases between.

This clonotype came up a few times. The CDR3 sequence is CASSQMGRLNTEAFF. CDR3 DNA: TGCGCCAGCAGCCAAATGGGACGGCTGAACACTGAAGCTTTCTTT. The chain has TRBV4-1 and TRBJ1-1; D may be TRBD1 (5 bases). The germline V and J ends were trimmed by 2 bases and 0 bases, with 10 bases remaining between them. The CDR3 loop spans 15 amino acids. Germline V gene data show CDR1 as MGHRA and CDR2 as YSYEKL.

The chain joins TRBV7-8 to TRBJ2-1; D is possibly TRBD1 (5 bases). V lost 0 bases, J lost 1 base, and 13 bases lay in between. Looked up from germline, CDR1 is SGHVS and CDR2 is FQNEAQ. CDR3 length equals 17 residues. CDR3 DNA: TGTGCCAGCAGCTTAGCTTTGTCAGGGAAATCCTACAATGAGCAGTTCTTC. It yields the protein CASSLALSGKSYNEQFF.

This clonotype was counted only a few times. The chain carries TRBV5-8 and TRBJ2-5, with TRBD1 matching 8 bases. V was pared by 5 bases and J by 5 bases, with 8 bases of the junction left unmatched. The length of the CDR3 is 14 residues. In germline, CDR1 is SGHTS, CDR2 YDEGEE. CDR3 amino acids: CASSYGQGLETQYF. The CDR3 nucleotides read TGTGCCAGCAGTTATGGACAGGGTTTGGAGACCCAGTACTTC.

This clonotype came up many times. The J gene is TRBJ2-2, the V gene TRBV5-1; 8 bases are shared with TRBD1. V shed 7 bases, J shed 1 base, and the junction held 3 bases outside the gene matches. Germline CDR1 SGHRS, CDR2 YFSETQ. The CDR3 is 14 amino acids. In nucleotides, the CDR3 is TGCGCCAGCCAAGGACAGGGGAACACCGGGGAGCTGTTTTTT. It yields the protein CASQGQGNTGELFF.